Ten or more counts support the clone carrying this TCR beta chain. Its target is not known. TCRdb processed the 5' RACE reads anew with MiXCR; each CDR3 protein has one entry. This table has some 10,000 distinct CDR3 sequences, about 9.2% appearing once. Time point here: sample taken at primary tumor resection. The sequenced material consisted of unsorted whole RNA from tumor, nontumor lung or frozen PBMC. This CDR3 has 14 amino acids. The germline V gene encodes CDR1 SGHKS and CDR2 YYEKEE (reference sequence). Losses at the gene ends were 4 bases for V and 8 bases for J; bases not matched to a gene: 4. This entry is derived from a study of spatial heterogeneity in lung cancer. Findings and caveats of the study: Blood contained ubiquitous expanded tumor TCRs more at resection than at follow-up.

The clonotype comes from a male donor with early-stage non-small cell lung cancer. The chain links TRBV5-5 to TRBJ1-6; 9 positions agree with TRBD1. The sample here was PBMCs, taken at surgery. The CDR3 DNA reads as TGTGCCAGCAGCGAGGGACAGGGATATTCACCCCTCCACTTT. Protein product: CASSEGQGYSPLHF.